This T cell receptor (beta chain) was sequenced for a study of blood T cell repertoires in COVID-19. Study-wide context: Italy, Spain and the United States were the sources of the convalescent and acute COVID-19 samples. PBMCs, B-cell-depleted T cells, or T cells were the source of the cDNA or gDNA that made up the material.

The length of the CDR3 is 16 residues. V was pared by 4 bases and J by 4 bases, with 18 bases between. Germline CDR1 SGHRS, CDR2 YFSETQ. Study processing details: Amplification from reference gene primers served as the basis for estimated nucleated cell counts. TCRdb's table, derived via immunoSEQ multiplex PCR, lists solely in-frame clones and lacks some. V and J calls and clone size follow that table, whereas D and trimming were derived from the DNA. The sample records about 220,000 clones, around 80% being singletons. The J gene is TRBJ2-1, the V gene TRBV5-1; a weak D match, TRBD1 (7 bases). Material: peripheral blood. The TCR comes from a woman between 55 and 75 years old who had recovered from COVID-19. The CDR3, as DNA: TGCGCCAGCAGCCAACCTCCAGGGGGGCCATACAATGAGCAGTTCTTC. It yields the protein CASSQPPGGPYNEQFF.